The 5 T cell receptor beta chains given below trace back to one sample, sequenced in a study of shared clonotypes between healthy human individuals. The method was immunoSEQ multiplex PCR; TCRdb's version includes in-frame clones alone and lacks a portion of them. The repertoire includes approximately 1.9 million clones, 93% of them detected once, and about 1.7% sits in the top ten. Positively selected for CCR7, the CD45RO-negative cells used as naive CD8 cells excluded terminally differentiated effector memory CD45RA+ cells. The specimen was naive CD8+ T cells from PBMCs. All receptors come from a man aged 18 to 30 in good health. Some clones in this sample may be carry-over from other donors' samples.

This clone was seen only once. The chain employs TRBV5-1 and TRBJ2-3; a weak D match, TRBD2 (5 bases). The V gene's germline CDR1 is SGHRS and CDR2 YFSETQ. This CDR3 is 14 amino acids long. Trimming removed 4 bases at V and 2 bases at J, with 11 bases between. This chain's CDR3 is CASSLETTTDTQYF. As DNA, the CDR3 is TGCGCCAGCAGCCTCGAGACTACCACAGATACGCAGTATTTT. The entire variable domain, with the rest obtained from reference TRBV5-1 and TRBJ2-3, is as follows: KAGVTQTPRYLIKTRGQQVTLSCSPISGHRSVSWYQQTPGQGLQFLFEYFSETQRNKGNFPGRFSGRQFSNSRSEMNVSTLELGDSALYLCASSLETTTDTQYFGPGTRLTVL.

V is TRBV18 and J is TRBJ1-5; tentatively, D is TRBD1 (5 bases). The V end was cut by 3 bases, the J end by 1 base, with 10 bases between. The CDR3 has 15 residues. In germline, CDR1 is KGHSH, CDR2 LQKENI. CDR3 nucleotide sequence: TGTGCCAGCTCACCCCCAGGGTTGAGCAATCAGCCCCAGCATTTT. Its translation: CASSPPGLSNQPQHF.

The chain carries TRBV25-1 and TRBJ2-7; D may be TRBD1 (6 bases). Germline CDR1 reads MGHDK; CDR2 reads SYGVNS. This CDR3 region has 14 residues. Trimming shortened V by 1 base and J by 4 bases, and 11 bases separated the two germline ends. The CDR3 nucleotides read TGTGCCAGCAGTGAATCATGGGGGCAATACGAGCAGTACTTC. It codes for CASSESWGQYEQYF.

Only one count was recorded for this clone. The genes are TRBV7-9 and TRBJ2-1; 11 nucleotides agree with TRBD2. The germline CDR1 and CDR2 sequences are SEHNR and FQNEAQ (reference sequence). The CDR3 totals 16 residues. DNA for the CDR3: TGTGGGGCTAGCGGGAGGCCCTTGAGCTCCTACAATGAGCAGTTCTTC. Translation: CGASGRPLSSYNEQFF.

Note on this clone: Other nucleotide sequences in the sample specify the same CDR3. The chain employs TRBV6-6 and TRBJ2-1; D is possibly TRBD2 (5 bases). The length of the CDR3 is 13 residues. V lost 0 bases and J lost 10, with 10 bases in between. Looked up from germline, CDR1 is MNHNY and CDR2 is SVGAGI (reference sequence). The CDR3 reads CASSYSSGNEQFF. The CDR3, as DNA: TGTGCCAGCAGTTACTCATCGGGGAACGAGCAGTTCTTC.